The 22 T cell receptor beta chains listed next were all sequenced from one sample in a study of T cell responses to AZD1222 COVID-19 vaccine. TCRdb's copy holds only in-frame clones and misses some; the assay was immunoSEQ multiplex PCR. Of 130,000 or so clones in the sample, 90% were seen once. The sequences come from peripheral blood, collected on day 0 of AZD1222 vaccination. Source of these receptors: an adult in good health.

This clone was picked up one time. The gene calls are TRBV18 and TRBJ2-2, with 9 bases lining up with TRBD2. The CDR3 runs to 14 residues. Germline CDR1 and CDR2: KGHSH and LQKENI. The V gene end was trimmed by 4 bases and the J gene end by 7 bases; junction bases not matched to a gene: 4. The CDR3 here is CASSLAGDVGELFF. The CDR3, as DNA: TGTGCCAGCTCACTAGCGGGAGATGTCGGGGAGCTGTTTTTT. The full variable domain, in which reference TRBV18 and TRBJ2-2 provide the parts outside the CDR3, is NAGVMQNPRHLVRRRGQEARLRCSPMKGHSHVYWYRQLPEEGLKFMVYLQKENIIDESGMPKERFSAEFPKEGPSILRIQQVVRGDSAAYFCASSLAGDVGELFFGEGSRLTVL.

This clone has only one observation. This chain joins TRBV28 and TRBJ2-1; D not certain. Germline assignment: CDR1 MDHEN and CDR2 SYDVKM. V was pared by 1 base and J by 8 bases, with 12 bases between. The CDR3 runs 14 residues. The CDR3 reads CASSLLLPNDEQFF. CDR3 in DNA: TGTGCCAGCAGTTTATTACTTCCGAATGATGAGCAGTTCTTC.

This rearrangement joins TRBV2 to TRBJ1-1; TRBD1 is a possible D gene (5 bases). This CDR3 has 14 residues. The V end lost 7 bases, the J end lost 0 bases, and 12 bases lay between the germline ends. From germline, CDR1 is SNHLY and CDR2 FYNNEI. CDR3 residues: CASIPGLMNTEAFF. CDR3 DNA sequence: TGTGCCAGCATTCCGGGGCTGATGAACACTGAAGCTTTCTTT. Filled out from reference TRBV2 and TRBJ1-1, the complete variable domain reads EPEVTQTPSHQVTQMGQEVILRCVPISNHLYFYWYRQILGQKVEFLVSFYNNEISEKSEIFDDQFSVERPDGSNFTLKIRSTKLEDSAMYFCASIPGLMNTEAFFGQGTRLTVV.

This clone was seen once. V and J are TRBV7-9 and TRBJ1-2, with TRBD1 identical over 7 bases. In germline, CDR1 is SEHNR, CDR2 FQNEAQ (reference sequence). The CDR3 sequence is 13 residues long. V trimming: 1 base; J trimming: 4 bases; junction bases outside the gene matches: 0. DNA of the CDR3: TGTGCCAGCAGCTTAGGACAGGGCTATGGCTACACCTTC. As protein: CASSLGQGYGYTF.

The rearrangement joins TRBV3-1 (or the pseudogene TRBV3-2) to TRBJ1-2, with unresolved D. The CDR3 has 16 residues. V was clipped by 2 bases and J by 8 bases, with 21 bases between them. Per germline, CDR1 LGHDT and CDR2 YNNKEL (reference sequence). Here the CDR3 reads CASSQTGRLGTWGYTF. DNA for the CDR3: TGTGCCAGCAGCCAAACCGGGAGGCTAGGAACCTGGGGCTACACCTTC.

The chain recombines TRBV19 with TRBJ2-1, with 13 bases lining up with TRBD2. CDR3 size: 15 residues. After removal of 4 bases from V and 9 bases from J, the junction contained 6 bases not matched to a gene. From germline, CDR1 is LNHDA and CDR2 SQIVND (reference sequence). The CDR3 spells CASSTTSGRASEQFF. The CDR3 DNA reads TGTGCCAGTAGTACCACTAGCGGGAGGGCCTCTGAGCAGTTCTTC.

This clone was seen a handful of times. This chain joins TRBV24-1 and TRBJ1-5; unclear D gene. V lost 5 bases and J 3 bases, leaving 7 bases between the germline ends. Germline CDR1 is KGHDR and CDR2 is SFDVKD. The CDR3 has 13 amino acids. The chain's CDR3 is CATSARDNQPQHF. CDR3 DNA sequence: TGTGCCACCAGTGCCCGGGACAATCAGCCCCAGCATTTT.

This sequence joins TRBV20-1 and TRBJ2-1, with 8 bases fitting TRBD2. This CDR3 comprises 15 residues. CDR1 is DFQATT and CDR2 is SNEGSKA in the germline V gene (reference sequence). Losses at the gene ends were 4 bases for V and 4 bases for J; bases not matched to a gene: 9. CDR3 region: CSATDGAGGYNEQFF. The CDR3 nucleotides are TGCAGTGCTACTGACGGGGCGGGAGGATACAATGAGCAGTTCTTC.

V gene TRBV28 combines with J gene TRBJ1-1; D is possibly TRBD1 (5 bases). This CDR3 has 11 amino acids. Germline loops: CDR1 MDHEN, CDR2 SYDVKM. V lost 8 bases, J lost 10 bases, and 14 bases lay in between. The CDR3 DNA sequence: TGTGCCAGCCAGACGGGGGGGAGAGCTTTCTTT. This sequence encodes CASQTGGRAFF.

The rearrangement uses TRBV10-3 and TRBJ2-1; D unclear. The germline V gene has CDR1 ENHRY and CDR2 SYGVKD. The CDR3 sequence is 15 residues long. Trimming took off 3 bases at V and 2 bases at J, with 11 bases between the two ends. The CDR3 bases are TGTGCCATCAGTGACCAAATGGGAACCTACAATGAGCAGTTCTTC. Its translation is CAISDQMGTYNEQFF.

This clone was counted once. The V and J genes are TRBV18 and TRBJ2-5, with D tentatively TRBD1 (6 bases). The CDR3 length is 14 residues. V shed 4 bases and J shed 1 base, with 10 bases lying between them. CDR1 and CDR2 from the germline V gene are KGHSH and LQKENI. DNA of the CDR3: TGTGCCAGCTCACAATGGACAGTCCAAGAGACCCAGTACTTC. This encodes CASSQWTVQETQYF.

This sequence joins TRBV19 and TRBJ2-7; D is unresolved. Germline V gene lookup returns CDR1 LNHDA and CDR2 SQIVND (reference sequence). The CDR3 totals 16 residues. V lost 4 bases to trimming and J lost 3 bases, with 19 bases between them. The CDR3 nucleotides are TGTGCCAGTAGTAACCGCCTTGGTAGCCCACTCTACGAGCAGTACTTC. Protein sequence: CASSNRLGSPLYEQYF.

This CDR3 reads CASSMDISTMNTEAFF. The CDR3 DNA reads as TGTGCCAGTAGTATGGATATAAGCACGATGAACACTGAAGCTTTCTTT. The V call is TRBV19, the J call TRBJ1-1; no clear D gene. The CDR3 sequence is 16 residues long. CDR1 and CDR2 from the germline V gene are LNHDA and SQIVND (reference sequence). The V end lost 3 bases, the J end lost 0 bases, and 14 bases lay between the germline ends.

The J gene is TRBJ2-7, the V gene TRBV15; D perhaps matches TRBD2 (6 bases). Germline CDR1 reads LNHNV; CDR2 reads YYDKDF (reference sequence). This CDR3 comprises 14 residues. V gave up 0 bases and J gave up 3 bases, with 9 bases separating them. In nucleotides, the CDR3 is TGTGCCACCAGCAGAGACGCGGGGAACTACGAGCAGTACTTC. It encodes CATSRDAGNYEQYF.

The rearrangement joins TRBV10-3 to TRBJ2-1; 9 bases fit TRBD1. Trimming took 0 bases from V and 2 from J; bases not matched to a gene: 5. CDR1 is ENHRY, CDR2 SYGVKD, per germline. The length of the CDR3 is 17 residues. CDR3 protein: CAISESPGQGPYNEQFF. Here the CDR3 DNA reads TGTGCCATCAGTGAGTCCCCGGGACAGGGACCCTACAATGAGCAGTTCTTC.

The chain is built from TRBV28 and TRBJ2-3, with 12 bases lining up with TRBD1. Germline V gene data show CDR1 as MDHEN and CDR2 as SYDVKM. With 7 bases clipped from V and 9 bases from J, the junction kept 8 bases outside the gene matches. The CDR3 extends over 14 amino acids. The CDR3 loop reads CASTPPGQGATQYF. The CDR3, as DNA: TGTGCCAGCACCCCGCCGGGACAGGGGGCAACGCAGTATTTT.

This sequence joins TRBV5-6 and TRBJ1-2; D is possibly TRBD1 (5 bases). The CDR3 is 17 residues long. Germline V lookup: CDR1 SGHDT, CDR2 YYEEEE. The V gene lost 6 bases and the J gene lost 4 bases, with 25 bases spanning the gap. CDR3 protein: CASTLLMAQGFGYGYTF. As DNA, the CDR3 is TGTGCCAGCACCCTTTTAATGGCCCAGGGCTTCGGCTATGGCTACACCTTC.

Here the CDR3 reads CASTLKGSYNEQFF. Written as DNA, the CDR3 is TGTGCCAGCACTCTAAAGGGTTCCTACAATGAGCAGTTCTTC. The V call is TRBV7-2, the J call TRBJ2-1; D gene uncertain. Trimming took 7 bases from V and 1 from J, leaving 11 bases between them. CDR1 and CDR2 from the germline V gene are SGHTA and FQGNSA. The CDR3 loop spans 14 amino acids. Supplemented by reference TRBV7-2 and TRBJ2-1, the full variable domain reads GAGVSQSPSNKVTEKGKDVELRCDPISGHTALYWYRQSLGQGLEFLIYFQGNSAPDKSGLPSDRFSAERTGGSVSTLTIQRTQQEDSAVYLCASTLKGSYNEQFFGPGTRLTVL.

The CDR3 protein is CAITRDLNEKLFF. Written as DNA, the CDR3 is TGTGCCATCACGAGGGACCTTAATGAAAAACTGTTTTTT. J is TRBJ1-4 and V is TRBV10-3; D is perhaps TRBD1 (5 bases). V was shortened by 7 bases and J by 4 bases, with 10 bases between the two germline ends. The CDR3 length is 13 residues. Germline lookup yields CDR1 ENHRY and CDR2 SYGVKD.

The chain uses TRBV2 and TRBJ2-3; TRBD1 might be the D (5 bases). Trimming removed 9 bases from V and 4 bases from J, with 17 bases in between. There are 14 residues in the CDR3. Germline loops: CDR1 SNHLY, CDR2 FYNNEI. The CDR3 is CASLVAGYADTQYF. The CDR3 nucleotides are TGTGCCAGTTTGGTGGCAGGGTACGCAGATACGCAGTATTTT.

V is TRBV15 and J is TRBJ2-1; tentatively, D is TRBD1 or TRBD2 (5 bases each). The CDR3 is 16 residues long. V was trimmed by 3 bases and J by 5 bases, leaving 17 bases between them. In germline, CDR1 is LNHNV, CDR2 YYDKDF (reference sequence). The chain's CDR3 is CATSRGESRTNNEQFF. CDR3 coding DNA: TGTGCCACCAGCAGGGGGGAGTCGAGAACAAACAATGAGCAGTTCTTC.

This chain uses TRBV6-2 or TRBV6-3 with TRBJ1-2, with a possible D match to TRBD1 (5 bases). CDR1 and CDR2 (germline): MNHEY, SVGEGT. CDR3 length: 14 amino acids. Trimming cost V 0 bases and J 8 bases, with 13 bases left between them. CDR3 sequence reads: CASSYSAGRDGYTF. In nucleotides, the CDR3 is TGTGCCAGCAGTTACTCCGCAGGGAGGGACGGCTACACCTTC.